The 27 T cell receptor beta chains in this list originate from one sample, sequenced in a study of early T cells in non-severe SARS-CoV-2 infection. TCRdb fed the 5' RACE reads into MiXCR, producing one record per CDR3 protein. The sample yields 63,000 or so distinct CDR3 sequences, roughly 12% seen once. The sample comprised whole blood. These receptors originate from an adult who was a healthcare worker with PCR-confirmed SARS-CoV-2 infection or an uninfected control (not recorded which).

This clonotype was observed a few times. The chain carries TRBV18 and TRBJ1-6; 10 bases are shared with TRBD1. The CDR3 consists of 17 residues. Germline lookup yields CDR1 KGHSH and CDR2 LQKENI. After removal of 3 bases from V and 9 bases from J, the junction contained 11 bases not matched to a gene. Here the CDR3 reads CASSPSLGQGFTSPLHF. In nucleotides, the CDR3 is TGTGCCAGCTCACCTAGCCTGGGACAGGGGTTTACTTCACCCCTCCACTTT.

In DNA, the CDR3 is TGTGCCAGCAGCTTCGGTACCTACGAGCAGTACTTC. Translating gives CASSFGTYEQYF. The rearrangement uses TRBV7-2 and TRBJ2-7; D is undetermined. Trimming stripped 3 bases from V and 2 bases from J, with 5 bases between. CDR1 and CDR2 (germline): SGHTA, FQGNSA. The CDR3 is made up of 12 amino acids.

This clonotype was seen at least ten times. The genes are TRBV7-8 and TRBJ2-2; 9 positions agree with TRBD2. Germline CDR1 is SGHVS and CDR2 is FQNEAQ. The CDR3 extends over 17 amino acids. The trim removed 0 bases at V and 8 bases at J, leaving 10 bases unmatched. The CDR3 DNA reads TGTGCCAGCAGCTTAGCCCTAGCGGGACACGGACCTGGGGAGCTGTTTTTT. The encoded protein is CASSLALAGHGPGELFF.

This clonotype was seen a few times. CDR3 DNA sequence: TGTGCCAGCAGCAACGGAGACAAGATGGAGACCCAGTACTTC. This translates into CASSNGDKMETQYF. V usage is TRBV21-1 and J usage is TRBJ2-5. TRBV21-1 is a pseudogene. The CDR3 length is 14 residues.

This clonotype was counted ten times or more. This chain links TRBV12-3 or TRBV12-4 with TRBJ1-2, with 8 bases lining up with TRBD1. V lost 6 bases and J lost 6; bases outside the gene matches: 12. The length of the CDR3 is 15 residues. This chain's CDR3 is CASSRRTGKVDGYTF. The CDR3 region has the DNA TGTGCCAGCAGCCGAAGGACAGGGAAGGTGGATGGCTACACCTTC.

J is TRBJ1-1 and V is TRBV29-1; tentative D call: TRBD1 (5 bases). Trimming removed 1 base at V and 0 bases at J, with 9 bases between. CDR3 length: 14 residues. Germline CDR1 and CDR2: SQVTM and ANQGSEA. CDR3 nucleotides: TGCAGCGTTGAAGGGGTGACAGTGAACACTGAAGCTTTCTTT. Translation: CSVEGVTVNTEAFF.

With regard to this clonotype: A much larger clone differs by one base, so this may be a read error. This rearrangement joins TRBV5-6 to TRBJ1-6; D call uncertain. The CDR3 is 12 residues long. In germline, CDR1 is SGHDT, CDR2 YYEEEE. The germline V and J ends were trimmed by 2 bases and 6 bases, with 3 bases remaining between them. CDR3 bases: TGTGCCAGCAGCTTCGGTAATTCACCCCTCCACTTT. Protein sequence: CASSFGNSPLHF.

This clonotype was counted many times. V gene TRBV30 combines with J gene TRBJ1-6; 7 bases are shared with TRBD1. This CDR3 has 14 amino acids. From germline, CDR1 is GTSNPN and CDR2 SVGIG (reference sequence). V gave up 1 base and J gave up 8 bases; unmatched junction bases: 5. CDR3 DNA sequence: TGTGCCTGGAGTGAGGCAGGGGGTTATTCACCCCTCCACTTT. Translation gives CAWSEAGGYSPLHF. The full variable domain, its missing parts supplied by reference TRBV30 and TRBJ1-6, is SQTIHQWPATLVQPVGSPLSLECTVEGTSNPNLYWYRQAAGRGLQLLFYSVGIGQISSEVPQNLSASRPQDRQFILSSKKLLLSDSGFYLCAWSEAGGYSPLHFGNGTRLTVT.

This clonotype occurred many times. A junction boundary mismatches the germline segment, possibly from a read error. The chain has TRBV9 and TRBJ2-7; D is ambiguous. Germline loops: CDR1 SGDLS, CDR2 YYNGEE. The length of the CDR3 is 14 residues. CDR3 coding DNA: TGTGCCAGCAGCGTAGTAGATGGATCCTCCGAGCAGTACTTC. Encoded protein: CASSVVDGSSEQYF. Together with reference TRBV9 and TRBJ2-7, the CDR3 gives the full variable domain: DSGVTQTPKHLITATGQRVTLRCSPRSGDLSVYWYQQSLDQGLQFLIQYYNGEERAKGNILERFSAQQFPDLHSELNLSSLELGDSALYFCASSVVDGSSEQYFGPGTRLTVT.

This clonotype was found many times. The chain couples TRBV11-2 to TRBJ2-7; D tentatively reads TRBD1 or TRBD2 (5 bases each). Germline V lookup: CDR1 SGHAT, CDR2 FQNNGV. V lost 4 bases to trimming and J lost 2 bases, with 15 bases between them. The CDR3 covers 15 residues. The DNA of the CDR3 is TGTGCCAGCAGCTGGGGGTTGACAGAAGCCTACGAGCAGTACTTC. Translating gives CASSWGLTEAYEQYF.

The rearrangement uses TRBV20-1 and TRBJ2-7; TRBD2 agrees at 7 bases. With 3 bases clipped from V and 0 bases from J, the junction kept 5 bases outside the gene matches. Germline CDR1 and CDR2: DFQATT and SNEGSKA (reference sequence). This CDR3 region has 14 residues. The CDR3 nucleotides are TGCAGTGCTAGTCGGGGCGGGGGCTCCTACGAGCAGTACTTC. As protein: CSASRGGGSYEQYF.

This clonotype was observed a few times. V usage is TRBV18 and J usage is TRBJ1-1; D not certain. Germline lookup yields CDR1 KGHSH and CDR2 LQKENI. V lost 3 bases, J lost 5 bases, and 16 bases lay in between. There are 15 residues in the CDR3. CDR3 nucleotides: TGTGCCAGCTCACCGGATAGGGTCCCTCAGACTGAAGCTTTCTTT. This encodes CASSPDRVPQTEAFF.

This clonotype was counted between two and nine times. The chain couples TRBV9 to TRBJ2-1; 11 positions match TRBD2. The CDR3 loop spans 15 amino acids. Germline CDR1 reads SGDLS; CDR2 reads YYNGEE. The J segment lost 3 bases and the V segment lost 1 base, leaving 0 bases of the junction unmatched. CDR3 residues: CASSVTSGSYNEQFF. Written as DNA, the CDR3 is TGTGCCAGCAGCGTAACTAGCGGGAGCTACAATGAGCAGTTCTTC.

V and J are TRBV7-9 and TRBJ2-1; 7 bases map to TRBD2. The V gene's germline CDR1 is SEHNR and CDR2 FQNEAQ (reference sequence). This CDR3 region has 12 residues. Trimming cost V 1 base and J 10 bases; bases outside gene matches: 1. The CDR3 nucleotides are TGTGCCAGCAGCTTAGAGGGACTAGAGCAGTTCTTC. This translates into CASSLEGLEQFF. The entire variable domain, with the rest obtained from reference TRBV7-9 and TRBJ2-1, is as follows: DTGVSQNPRHKITKRGQNVTFRCDPISEHNRLYWYRQTLGQGPEFLTYFQNEAQLEKSRLLSDRFSAERPKGSFSTLEIQRTEQGDSAMYLCASSLEGLEQFFGPGTRLTVL.

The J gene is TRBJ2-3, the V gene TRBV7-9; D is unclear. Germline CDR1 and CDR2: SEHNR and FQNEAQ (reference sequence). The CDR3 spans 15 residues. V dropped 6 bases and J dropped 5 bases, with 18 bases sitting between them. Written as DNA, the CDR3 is TGTGCCAGCAGTCTCGAAGGGATCCCAGAAGATACGCAGTATTTT. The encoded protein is CASSLEGIPEDTQYF. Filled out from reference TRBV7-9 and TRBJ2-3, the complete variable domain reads DTGVSQNPRHKITKRGQNVTFRCDPISEHNRLYWYRQTLGQGPEFLTYFQNEAQLEKSRLLSDRFSAERPKGSFSTLEIQRTEQGDSAMYLCASSLEGIPEDTQYFGPGTRLTVL.

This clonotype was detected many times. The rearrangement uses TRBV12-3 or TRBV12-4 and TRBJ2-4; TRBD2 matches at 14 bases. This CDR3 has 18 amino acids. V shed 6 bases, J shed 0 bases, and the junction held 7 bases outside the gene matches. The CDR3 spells CASSPGTSGGIAKNIQYF. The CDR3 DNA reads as TGTGCCAGCAGCCCCGGGACTAGCGGGGGAATAGCCAAAAACATTCAGTACTTC.

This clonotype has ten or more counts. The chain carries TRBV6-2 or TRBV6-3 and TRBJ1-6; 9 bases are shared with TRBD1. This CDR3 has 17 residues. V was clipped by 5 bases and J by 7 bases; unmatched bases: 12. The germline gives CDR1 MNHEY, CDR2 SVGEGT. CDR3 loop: CASSNRQQGASNSPLHF. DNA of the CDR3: TGTGCCAGCAGTAACAGACAACAGGGGGCTTCGAATTCACCCCTCCACTTT.

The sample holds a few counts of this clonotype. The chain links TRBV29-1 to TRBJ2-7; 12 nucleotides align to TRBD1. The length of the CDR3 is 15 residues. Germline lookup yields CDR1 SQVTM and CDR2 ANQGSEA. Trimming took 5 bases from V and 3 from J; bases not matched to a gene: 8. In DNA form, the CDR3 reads TGCAGCGTTCAGCCGGGACAGGGGGCCCACTACGAGCAGTACTTC. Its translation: CSVQPGQGAHYEQYF.

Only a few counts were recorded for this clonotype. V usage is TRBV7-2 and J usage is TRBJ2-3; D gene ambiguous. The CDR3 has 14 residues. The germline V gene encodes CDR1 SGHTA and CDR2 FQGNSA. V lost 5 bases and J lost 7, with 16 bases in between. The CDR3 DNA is TGTGCCAGCAGCCCTAACTACTACGAGAATACGCAGTATTTT. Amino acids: CASSPNYYENTQYF.

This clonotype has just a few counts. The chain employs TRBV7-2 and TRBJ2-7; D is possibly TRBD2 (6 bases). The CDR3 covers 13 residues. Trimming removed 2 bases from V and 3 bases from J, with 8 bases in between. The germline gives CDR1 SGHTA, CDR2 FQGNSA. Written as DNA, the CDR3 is TGTGCCAGCAGCTTAAGGCGGGGCTACGAGCAGTACTTC. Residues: CASSLRRGYEQYF. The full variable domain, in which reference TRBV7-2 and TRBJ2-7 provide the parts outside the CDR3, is GAGVSQSPSNKVTEKGKDVELRCDPISGHTALYWYRQSLGQGLEFLIYFQGNSAPDKSGLPSDRFSAERTGGSVSTLTIQRTQQEDSAVYLCASSLRRGYEQYFGPGTRLTVT.

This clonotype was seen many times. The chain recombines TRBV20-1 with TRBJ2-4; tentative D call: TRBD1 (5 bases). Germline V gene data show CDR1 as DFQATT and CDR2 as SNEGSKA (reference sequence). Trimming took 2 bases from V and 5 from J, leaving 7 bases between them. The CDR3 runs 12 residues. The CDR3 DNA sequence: TGCAGTGCTAGACAGGGCGAAAACATTCAGTACTTC. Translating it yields CSARQGENIQYF.

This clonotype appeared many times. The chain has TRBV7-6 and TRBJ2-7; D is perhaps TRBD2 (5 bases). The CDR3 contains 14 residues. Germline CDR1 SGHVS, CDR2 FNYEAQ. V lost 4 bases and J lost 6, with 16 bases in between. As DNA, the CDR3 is TGTGCCAGCAGCTGGATGACCCTGGGGAGCGAGCAGTACTTC. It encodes CASSWMTLGSEQYF.

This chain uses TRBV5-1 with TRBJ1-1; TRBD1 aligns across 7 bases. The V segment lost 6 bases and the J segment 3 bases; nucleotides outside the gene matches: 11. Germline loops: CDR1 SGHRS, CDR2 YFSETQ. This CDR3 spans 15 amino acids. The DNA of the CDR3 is TGCGCCAGCAACCCAATTTCTACAGGGGACACTGAAGCTTTCTTT. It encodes CASNPISTGDTEAFF.

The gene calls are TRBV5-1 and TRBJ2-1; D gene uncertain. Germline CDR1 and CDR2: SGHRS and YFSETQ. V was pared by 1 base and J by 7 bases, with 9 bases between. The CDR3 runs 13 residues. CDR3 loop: CASSLQDANEQFF. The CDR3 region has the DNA TGCGCCAGCAGCTTGCAGGACGCGAATGAGCAGTTCTTC.

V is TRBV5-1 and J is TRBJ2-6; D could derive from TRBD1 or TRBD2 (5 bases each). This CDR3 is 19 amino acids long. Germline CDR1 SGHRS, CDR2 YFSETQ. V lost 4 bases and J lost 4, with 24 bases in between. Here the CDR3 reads CASSRTRDGYPSGANVLTF. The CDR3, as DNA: TGCGCCAGCAGCCGAACCCGGGACGGATACCCGTCCGGGGCCAACGTCCTGACTTTC.

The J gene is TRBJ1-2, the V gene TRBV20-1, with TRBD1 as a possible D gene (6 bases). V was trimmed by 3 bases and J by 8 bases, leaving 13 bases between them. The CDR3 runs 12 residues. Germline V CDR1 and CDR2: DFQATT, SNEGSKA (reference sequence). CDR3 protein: CSAREQGGGYTF. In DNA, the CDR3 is TGCAGTGCTAGGGAACAGGGTGGAGGCTACACCTTC.

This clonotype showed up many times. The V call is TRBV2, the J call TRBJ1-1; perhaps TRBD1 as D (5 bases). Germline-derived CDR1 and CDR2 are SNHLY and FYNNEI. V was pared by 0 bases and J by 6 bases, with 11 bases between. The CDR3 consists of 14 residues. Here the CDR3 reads CASSEATDVAEAFF. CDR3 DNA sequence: TGTGCCAGCAGTGAAGCGACAGATGTGGCTGAAGCTTTCTTT.